This entry describes one T cell receptor beta chain. Its specificity is not known. The record originates from a study of shared clonotypes between healthy human individuals. Study-wide background: The study enrolled a couple of women and a few men aged 18 to 49. Overall study findings and caveats: Generally, naive subsets (rather than memory subsets) showed larger estimated richness.

Naivety among CD8 cells was defined by CD45RO negativity and positive CCR7 selection, thereby excluding terminally differentiated effector memory CD45RA+ cells. Authors' data handling: ImmunoSEQ output held junction-only sequences without quality scores, so filtering differed. Generated by immunoSEQ multiplex PCR, the TCRdb table keeps only in-frame clones and is missing some. D and trimming come from the DNA, and the V and J calls and clone size come from that table. Here the sample spans around 2,100,000 clones, about 95% being singletons. CDR1 SNHLY and CDR2 FYNNEI come from the germline V gene. Unmatched junction bases numbered 6, after V lost 8 bases and J lost 0 bases. The CDR3 spans 16 residues.

Material: naive CD8+ T cells sorted from blood. The gene calls are TRBV2 and TRBJ2-6, with 8 nucleotides matching TRBD1. The sequence was collected from a man aged 18-30 years in good health. In DNA, the CDR3 is TGTGCCAGCGCGGGACAGGTTTCCTCTGGGGCCAACGTCCTGACTTTC. Translation gives CASAGQVSSGANVLTF.